The clone carrying this T cell receptor beta chain was found once. No antigen is known for it. These data originate in a study of immune evolution from preneoplasia to lung adenocarcinoma. On the study more broadly: HLA loss of heterozygosity: over 5.5% AIS, under 19% MIA, around 35% ADC, none AAH. Findings of the study overall: Later-stage lesions seemingly showed higher T cell density and diversity than normal lung.

Clones were sequenced by immunoSEQ multiplex PCR, and TCRdb holds only the in-frame ones, with some missing. The sample lists roughly 4,000 clones, 60% to 80% seen once, with 6.5% to 9% in the top ten. The germline CDR1 and CDR2 sequences are SGHNT and YENEEA. V dropped 4 bases and J dropped 1 base, with 9 bases sitting between them. The CDR3 runs 14 residues. The sample comprised FFPE lung adenocarcinoma in situ tissue. The sequence came from a person in their sixties or seventies with lung adenocarcinoma. The V gene is TRBV11-3, the J gene TRBJ2-3, with a weak D call TRBD2 (5 bases). The CDR3 reads CASSYGVRTDTQYF. CDR3 DNA: TGTGCCAGCAGCTACGGGGTTCGCACAGATACGCAGTATTTT. Full variable domain (rest looked up from reference TRBV11-3 and TRBJ2-3): EAGVVQSPRYKIIEKKQPVAFWCNPISGHNTLYWYLQNLGQGPELLIRYENEEAVDDSQLPKDRFSAERLKGVDSTLKIQPAELGDSAVYLCASSYGVRTDTQYFGPGTRLTVL.